This paragraph covers one TCR beta chain sequence. The sample belongs to a study of blood T cell repertoires in COVID-19. Study-level information: Samples of COVID-19 (acute and convalescent) were obtained from the United States, Italy and Spain. From T cells, B-cell-depleted T cells, or PBMCs came the material, which was cDNA or gDNA.

In the original analysis: Estimation of nucleated cell counts was performed using reference gene primer amplification. The table came from immunoSEQ multiplex PCR; TCRdb's copy has only in-frame clones and leaves some out. The D gene and trimming were derived from the DNA, and the V and J assignments and clone size from that table. The sample lists some 210,000 clones; around 80% were seen once. Grouping used clinical history reported by participants in a survey and questionnaire. The germline V gene encodes CDR1 SGHNT and CDR2 YYREEE (reference sequence). The ends lost 4 bases at V and 3 bases at J; junction bases unmatched: 12. The CDR3 spans 16 residues.

The rearrangement uses TRBV5-4 and TRBJ2-7; 8 bases fit TRBD1. Sequenced: PBMCs or T cells enriched from blood (not recorded which). This receptor was taken from a man aged 30-40 years with acute COVID-19. In nucleotides, the CDR3 is TGTGCCAGCAGCCGTGATGGACAGGGATATGGCTACGAGCAGTACTTC. Its protein is CASSRDGQGYGYEQYF. Full variable domain (outside the CDR3, taken from reference TRBV5-4 and TRBJ2-7): ETGVTQSPTHLIKTRGQQVTLRCSSQSGHNTVSWYQQALGQGPQFIFQYYREEENGRGNFPPRFSGLQFPNYSSELNVNALELDDSALYLCASSRDGQGYGYEQYFGPGTRLTVT.